This is a list of T cell receptor beta chains from one sample in a study of cytotoxic CD8 clonotypes in ibrutinib-treated CLL. The assay was immunoSEQ multiplex PCR, and TCRdb's table has in-frame clones only and misses some. The sample has roughly 250,000 clones, less than 75% seen once. The material was PBMCs, obtained after 24 months of ibrutinib treatment. The source is a human donor with chronic lymphocytic leukemia. Both conserved end residues are part of each CDR3. D genes are given only for firm matches. Size values are once, few and many counts, or a class for expanded clones, and some rows have none.

TRBJ2-5 | TRBV9 | - | few | CASSVGRGQETQYF | TGTGCCAGCAGCGTAGGCAGGGGCCAAGAGACCCAGTACTTC
TRBJ2-7 | TRBV7-8 | - | few | CASSAQSREQYF | TGTGCCAGCAGTGCTCAATCGCGCGAGCAGTACTTC
TRBJ1-4 | TRBV6-5 | - | few | CASSYEARAANEKLFF | TGTGCCAGCAGTTACGAGGCGAGAGCGGCTAATGAAAAACTGTTTTTT
TRBJ2-7 | TRBV25-1 | - | few | CASSEIQDAASEQYF | TGTGCCAGCAGTGAAATACAGGATGCCGCGAGCGAGCAGTACTTC
TRBJ2-1 | TRBV7-2 | - | - | CASSLDGFYNEQFF | TGTGCCAGCAGCTTAGACGGGTTTTACAATGAGCAGTTCTTC
TRBJ2-1 | TRBV30 | - | - | CAWSNNEQFF | TGTGCCTGGAGTAACAATGAGCAGTTCTTC
TRBJ1-5 | TRBV9 | TRBD1 | - | CASSVGTGNQPQHF | TGTGCCAGCAGCGTTGGGACAGGCAATCAGCCCCAGCATTTT
TRBJ1-1 | TRBV9 | - | once | CASSNGGGTEAFF | TGTGCCAGCAGCAATGGGGGGGGCACTGAAGCTTTCTTT
TRBJ2-1 | TRBV13 | TRBD1 | - | CASSLNRGRTDQFF | TGTGCCAGCAGCTTAAACAGGGGGCGCACCGACCAGTTCTTC
TRBJ2-1 | TRBV18 | - | - | CASSPDAAVGLGRNEQFF | TGTGCCAGCTCACCAGACGCGGCTGTTGGATTGGGGAGGAATGAGCAGTTCTTC
TRBJ2-5 | TRBV28 | TRBD1 | - | CASSLQGWETQYF | TGTGCCAGCAGCCTACAGGGGTGGGAGACCCAGTACTTC
TRBJ2-3 | TRBV7-2 | TRBD2 | few | CASPGGLAGGPDTQYF | TGTGCCAGCCCAGGGGGACTAGCGGGAGGGCCAGATACGCAGTATTTT
TRBJ2-7 | TRBV27 | TRBD1 | few | CASQGQGVSEQYF | TGTGCCAGCCAGGGACAGGGGGTATCCGAGCAGTACTTC
TRBJ2-7 | TRBV28 | - | - | CASSLKATVLRGQYF | TGTGCCAGCAGTTTAAAAGCGACGGTCCTACGGGGGCAGTACTTC
TRBJ2-6 | TRBV27 | - | few | CASSWTGANVLTF | TGTGCCAGCAGTTGGACCGGGGCCAACGTCCTGACTTTC
TRBJ2-1 | TRBV7-8 | TRBD2 | - | CASSPRSGGGGEQFF | TGTGCCAGCAGCCCACGTAGCGGGGGAGGTGGAGAGCAGTTCTTC
TRBJ2-5 | TRBV28 | - | - | CAVWQNGETQYF | TGTGCGGTCTGGCAAAACGGGGAGACCCAGTACTTC
TRBJ2-3 | TRBV29-1 | - | - | CSAMAGSTDTQYF | TGCAGCGCCATGGCGGGAAGCACAGATACGCAGTATTTT
TRBJ1-2 | TRBV6-5 | TRBD1 | - | CASSYSRQGLGGYTF | TGTGCCAGCAGTTACTCGCGACAGGGCCTTGGAGGCTACACCTTC
TRBJ2-7 | TRBV19 | - | - | CASSSSNLWGGGYEQYF | TGTGCCAGTAGCTCTTCTAATCTCTGGGGTGGAGGCTACGAGCAGTACTTC
TRBJ1-1 | TRBV7-9 | - | - | CASSPTDPNTEAFF | TGTGCCAGCAGCCCCACCGACCCGAACACTGAAGCTTTCTTT
TRBJ2-1 | TRBV9 | - | - | CASGIKLHEQFF | TGTGCCAGCGGGATAAAACTCCATGAGCAGTTCTTC
TRBJ2-7 | TRBV5-6 | TRBD2 | - | CASSFTSGIFYEQYF | TGTGCCAGCAGCTTTACTAGCGGGATTTTCTACGAGCAGTACTTC
TRBJ1-1 | TRBV9 | - | - | CASSPPPIMNTEAFF | TGTGCCAGCAGCCCCCCGCCGATAATGAACACTGAAGCTTTCTTT
TRBJ2-5 | TRBV2 | - | - | CASSGILETQYF | TGTGCCAGCAGTGGTATCCTAGAGACCCAGTACTTC
TRBJ1-1 | TRBV9 | TRBD1 | - | CASSAKGQGKAFF | TGTGCCAGCAGCGCCAAAGGACAGGGTAAAGCTTTCTTT
TRBJ1-1 | TRBV29-1 | - | - | CSVGEPWTGNTEAFF | TGCAGCGTTGGGGAGCCCTGGACGGGGAACACTGAAGCTTTCTTT
TRBJ2-1 | TRBV7-2 | - | - | CASLGGLRLYNEQFF | TGTGCCAGCTTAGGCGGACTCCGCCTTTACAATGAGCAGTTCTTC
TRBJ1-5 | TRBV18 | - | - | CASSPGGGTQPQHF | TGTGCCAGCTCCCCCGGGGGGGGCACTCAGCCCCAGCATTTT
TRBJ2-2 | TRBV5-1 | - | - | CASSLDRPDTGELFF | TGCGCCAGCAGCTTGGACAGGCCAGACACCGGGGAGCTGTTTTTT
TRBJ2-7 | TRBV29-1 | TRBD1 | few | CSVGVDRAANEQYF | TGCAGCGTCGGAGTTGACAGGGCCGCGAACGAGCAGTACTTC
TRBJ2-1 | TRBV4-3 | TRBD2 | - | CASSQDLGGAGNEQFF | TGCGCCAGCAGCCAAGATCTTGGGGGAGCGGGGAATGAGCAGTTCTTC
TRBJ2-6 | TRBV7-3 | - | - | CASSLIHSSGANVLTF | TGTGCCAGCAGCTTAATCCACAGTAGTGGGGCCAACGTCCTGACTTTC
TRBJ2-3 | TRBV18 | TRBD2 | - | CASSPTASGTDTQYF | TGTGCCAGCTCACCAACGGCTAGCGGTACAGATACGCAGTATTTT
TRBJ2-7 | TRBV29-1 | - | once | CSVVSSGYEQYF | TGCAGCGTTGTGAGTAGCGGCTACGAGCAGTACTTC
TRBJ2-5 | TRBV2 | - | - | CASSEFRGSQETQYF | TGTGCCAGCAGTGAGTTTAGGGGCTCCCAAGAGACCCAGTACTTC
TRBJ2-2 | TRBV5-1 | - | - | CASSLLGQENTGELFF | TGCGCCAGCAGCTTGTTAGGGCAGGAGAACACCGGGGAGCTGTTTTTT
TRBJ2-7 | TRBV27 | - | - | CARFRKDHEQYF | TGTGCCAGGTTTAGAAAGGACCACGAGCAGTACTTC
TRBJ1-1 | TRBV5-1 | - | - | CASRLRGNVNTEAFF | TGCGCCAGCCGGCTCAGGGGCAACGTGAACACTGAAGCTTTCTTT
TRBJ2-3 | TRBV5-1 | - | - | CASSDLQGTDTQYF | TGCGCCAGCAGCGATCTACAAGGCACAGATACGCAGTATTTT
TRBJ1-5 | TRBV7-8 | - | - | CASSLDGPIGGQPQHF | TGTGCCAGCAGCTTAGATGGCCCAATAGGGGGTCAGCCCCAGCATTTT
TRBJ1-2 | TRBV27 | - | - | CASSFAGGGYTF | TGTGCCAGCAGTTTTGCCGGGGGTGGCTACACCTTC
TRBJ1-1 | TRBV7-2 | - | - | CASSLWGGNTEAFF | TGTGCCAGCAGCTTATGGGGAGGGAACACTGAAGCTTTCTTT
TRBJ2-7 | TRBV13 | TRBD1 | - | CASSPWTGGRYEQYF | TGTGCCAGCAGCCCCTGGACAGGGGGCCGGTACGAGCAGTACTTC
TRBJ2-3 | TRBV28 | TRBD2 | - | CASSPGWFTGGADTQYF | TGTGCCAGCAGCCCCGGTTGGTTTACGGGAGGGGCAGATACGCAGTATTTT
TRBJ2-3 | TRBV13 | TRBD2 | - | CASSTAGTSLSDTQYF | TGTGCCAGCAGCACGGCCGGGACTAGTCTCTCAGATACGCAGTATTTT
TRBJ1-5 | TRBV28 | TRBD1 | - | CAILQGVDVGRNQPQHF | TGTGCCATCCTACAGGGGGTGGATGTTGGGAGGAATCAGCCCCAGCATTTT
TRBJ2-1 | TRBV30 | TRBD2 | - | CAWAEAGGEQFF | TGTGCCTGGGCGGAAGCGGGGGGGGAGCAGTTCTTC
TRBJ2-3 | TRBV5-6 | TRBD1 | - | CASRSQGYDTQYF | TGTGCCAGCAGATCACAGGGGTACGATACGCAGTATTTT
TRBJ2-3 | TRBV11-2 | - | few | CASSLDAGYTQYF | TGTGCCAGCAGCTTAGATGCGGGGTATACGCAGTATTTT
TRBJ2-3 | TRBV18 | - | - | CASSPPPAPSTDTQYF | TGTGCCAGCTCACCACCTCCCGCCCCGAGCACAGATACGCAGTATTTT
TRBJ2-1 | TRBV28 | TRBD2 | few | CASSLWALAGGPPYNEQFF | TGTGCCAGCAGTTTATGGGCGCTAGCGGGAGGTCCACCCTACAATGAGCAGTTCTTC
TRBJ1-5 | TRBV18 | - | - | CASSLNRVGTNQPQHF | TGTGCCAGCTCACTTAACAGGGTCGGTACGAATCAGCCCCAGCATTTT
TRBJ2-2 | TRBV7-9 | TRBD1 | - | CASSRQGSNTGELFF | TGTGCCAGCAGCAGACAGGGCTCTAACACCGGGGAGCTGTTTTTT
TRBJ2-5 | TRBV4-3 | - | - | CASSQDLGGRETQYF | TGCGCCAGCAGCCAAGATTTAGGGGGGCGGGAGACCCAGTACTTC
TRBJ2-6 | TRBV18 | - | - | CASSPPPYSGANVLTF | TGTGCCAGCTCACCACCACCTTACTCTGGGGCCAACGTCCTGACTTTC
TRBJ2-1 | TRBV30 | - | - | CAWSPYERYNEQFF | TGTGCCTGGAGCCCCTACGAGCGGTACAATGAGCAGTTCTTC
TRBJ2-5 | TRBV10-3 | - | - | CAMSRGGDRKETQYF | TGTGCCATGTCCCGAGGAGGGGATCGGAAAGAGACCCAGTACTTC
TRBJ2-7 | TRBV30 | TRBD2 | - | CAGSTLRGAYEQYF | TGTGCCGGTTCTACCCTCCGGGGGGCCTACGAGCAGTACTTC
TRBJ2-1 | TRBV7-9 | - | few | CASSLGQGSYNEQFF | TGTGCCAGCAGCTTAGGGCAGGGGTCTTACAATGAGCAGTTCTTC